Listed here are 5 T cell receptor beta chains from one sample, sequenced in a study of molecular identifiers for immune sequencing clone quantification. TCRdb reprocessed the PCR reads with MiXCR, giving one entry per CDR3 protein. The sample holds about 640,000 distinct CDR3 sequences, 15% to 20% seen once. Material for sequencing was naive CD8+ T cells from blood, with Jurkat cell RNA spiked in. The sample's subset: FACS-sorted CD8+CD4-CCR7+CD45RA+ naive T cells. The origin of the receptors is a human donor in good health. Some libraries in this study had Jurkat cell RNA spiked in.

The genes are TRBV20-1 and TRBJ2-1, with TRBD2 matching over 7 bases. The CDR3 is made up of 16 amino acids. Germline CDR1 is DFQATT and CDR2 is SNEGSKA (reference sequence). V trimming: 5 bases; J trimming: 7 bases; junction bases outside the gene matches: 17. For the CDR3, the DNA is TGCAGTGCTTCGACTGGCGGGAGATGGGCTTATAATGAGCAGTTCTTC. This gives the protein CSASTGGRWAYNEQFF.

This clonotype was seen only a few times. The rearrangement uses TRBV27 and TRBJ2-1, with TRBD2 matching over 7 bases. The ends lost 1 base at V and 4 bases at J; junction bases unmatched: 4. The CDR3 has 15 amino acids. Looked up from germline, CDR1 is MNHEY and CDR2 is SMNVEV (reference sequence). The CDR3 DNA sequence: TGTGCCAGCAGTTTATTAAGCGGGATATACAATGAGCAGTTCTTC. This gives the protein CASSLLSGIYNEQFF.

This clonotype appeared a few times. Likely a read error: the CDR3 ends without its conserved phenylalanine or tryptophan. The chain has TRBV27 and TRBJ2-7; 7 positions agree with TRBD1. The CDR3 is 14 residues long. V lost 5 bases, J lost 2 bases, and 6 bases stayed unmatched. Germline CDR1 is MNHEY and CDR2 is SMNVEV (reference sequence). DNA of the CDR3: TGTGCCAGCAGTGACGGGACAGACACCTACGAGCAGTACTTA. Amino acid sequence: CASSDGTDTYEQYL.

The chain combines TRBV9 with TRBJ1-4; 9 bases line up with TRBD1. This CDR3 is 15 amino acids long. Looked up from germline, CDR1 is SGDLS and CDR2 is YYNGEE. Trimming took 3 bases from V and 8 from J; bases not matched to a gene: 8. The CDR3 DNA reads TGTGCCAGCAGCGCCGCGACAGGGGGAGGCGAAAAACTGTTTTTT. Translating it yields CASSAATGGGEKLFF.

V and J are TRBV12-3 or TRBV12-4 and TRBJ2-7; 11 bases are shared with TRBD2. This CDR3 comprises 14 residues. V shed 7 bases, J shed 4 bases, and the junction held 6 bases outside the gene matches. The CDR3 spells CASKVAGGLYEQYF. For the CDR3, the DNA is TGTGCCAGCAAAGTAGCGGGGGGGCTTTACGAGCAGTACTTC.